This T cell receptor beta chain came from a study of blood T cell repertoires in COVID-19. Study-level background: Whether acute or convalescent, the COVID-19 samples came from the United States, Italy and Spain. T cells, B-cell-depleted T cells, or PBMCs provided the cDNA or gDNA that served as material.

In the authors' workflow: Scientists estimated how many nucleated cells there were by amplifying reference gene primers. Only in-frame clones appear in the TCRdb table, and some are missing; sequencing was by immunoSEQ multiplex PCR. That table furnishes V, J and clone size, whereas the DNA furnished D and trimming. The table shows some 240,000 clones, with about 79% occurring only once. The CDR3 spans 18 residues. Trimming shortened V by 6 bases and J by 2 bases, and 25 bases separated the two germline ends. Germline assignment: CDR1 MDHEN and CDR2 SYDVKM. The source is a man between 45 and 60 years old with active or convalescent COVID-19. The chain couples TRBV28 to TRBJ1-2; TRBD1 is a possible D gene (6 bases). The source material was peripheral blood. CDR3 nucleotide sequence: TGTGCCAGCAGATTACCTCGAAGAGGGGGGGATTTAAACTATGGCTACACCTTC. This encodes CASRLPRRGGDLNYGYTF.